The entry below gives a single T cell receptor beta chain sequence along with its context. There are a few counts of this clonotype. No antigen is known for it. Nothing much larger sits one base from this clone, and base qualities are not available. This entry is derived from a study of patients and donors after allogeneic stem cell transplantation (dated by TCRdb to 2018 to 2021). Its CDR3 holds 12 amino acids, cysteine through phenylalanine. Just CDR3 DNA is preserved here, 36 bases in frame from base 1. For CDR1 and CDR2, the germline V gene (reference sequence) lists WNHNN and SYGVQD. Relative to germline, V is 7 bases shorter and J is 6 bases shorter, with 13 bases between their ends. The protocol used for the library was RT-PCR. TCRdb names NextSeq 550 as the instrument used. TCRdb cleaned the public reads at Q25 with fastp, built clones with MiXCR and kept in-frame beta chains. Every CDR3 protein is listed once, alongside the most common genes and DNA of its rows. Present in this sample are more than 55,000 distinct CDR3 sequences, more than 10% of which were seen just once. The ten most abundant clones make up approximately 32% of the sample.

The origin of this receptor is a human donor who was either an allogeneic HSCT recipient or a stem cell or donor lymphocyte infusion donor (not recorded which). It is not recorded whose cells these are; they may come from a transplant donor. The V and J genes are TRBV10-1 and TRBJ2-7, and possibly TRBD2, on 6 matching bases. Specimen: blood, either unsorted or a sorted T cell fraction (not recorded which). The CDR3 protein is CASKGTLSEQYF. The nucleotide sequence reads TGCGCCAGCAAGGGGACTTTGAGCGAGCAGTACTTC.